This T cell receptor beta chain was retrieved from a study of T cell repertoires in cytomegalovirus infection. Using its own MiXCR run on the reads, TCRdb lists one record per CDR3 protein. Among about 530,000 distinct CDR3 sequences listed, about 30% were seen once. Whole-study findings and limits: In two of eight donors, the top clonotype was HLA-C-restricted CMV-specific. Carriers of CMV plus the relevant HLA were identified by cumulative public TCR beta family frequency.

For this clonotype: The antigen remains unidentified.

The V and J ends lost 1 base and 8 bases respectively, with 11 bases between them. Germline CDR1 SGHVS, CDR2 FNYEAQ. The CDR3 length is 13 residues. This rearrangement joins TRBV7-6 to TRBJ1-1; no clear D. Sequenced material: PBMCs. The receptor was isolated from a human donor in good health (CMV status not recorded). Some clones in this sample may be carry-over from other donors' samples. The CDR3 here is CASSLVALAEAFF. For the CDR3, the DNA is TGTGCCAGCAGCTTAGTGGCCCTCGCGGAAGCTTTCTTT. Full variable domain (outside the CDR3, taken from reference TRBV7-6 and TRBJ1-1): GAGVSQSPRYKVTKRGQDVALRCDPISGHVSLYWYRQALGQGPEFLTYFNYEAQQDKSGLPNDRFSAERPEGSISTLTIQRTEQRDSAMYRCASSLVALAEAFFGQGTRLTVV.